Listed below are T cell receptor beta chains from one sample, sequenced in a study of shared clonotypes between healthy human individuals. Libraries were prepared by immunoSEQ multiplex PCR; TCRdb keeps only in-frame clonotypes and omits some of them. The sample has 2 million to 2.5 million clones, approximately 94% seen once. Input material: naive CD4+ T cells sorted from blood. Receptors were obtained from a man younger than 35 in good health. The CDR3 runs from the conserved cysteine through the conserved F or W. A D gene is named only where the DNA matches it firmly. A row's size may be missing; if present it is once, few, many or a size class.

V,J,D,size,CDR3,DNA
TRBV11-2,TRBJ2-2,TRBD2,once,CASRGSGGPGTGELFF,TGTGCCAGCAGAGGTTCGGGAGGGCCGGGAACCGGGGAGCTGTTTTTT
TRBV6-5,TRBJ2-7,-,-,CASSYSTGIIDEQYF,TGTGCCAGCAGTTACTCTACAGGGATTATCGACGAGCAGTACTTC
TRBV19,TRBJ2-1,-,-,CASSIAVSAPNFF,TGTGCCAGTAGTATAGCCGTCAGTGCTCCTAATTTCTTC
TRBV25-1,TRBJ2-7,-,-,CASSDPLRGHEQYF,TGTGCCAGCAGTGATCCCCTCAGGGGTCACGAGCAGTACTTC
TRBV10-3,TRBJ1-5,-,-,CAISTRGPLGNQPQHF,TGTGCCATCAGCACACGGGGACCCTTAGGCAATCAGCCCCAGCATTTT
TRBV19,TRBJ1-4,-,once,CASSMNWQLTNEKLFF,TGTGCCAGTAGTATGAACTGGCAGCTAACTAATGAAAAACTGTTTTTT
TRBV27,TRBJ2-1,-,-,CASSPGPYNEQFF,TGTGCCAGCAGTCCCGGGCCCTACAATGAGCAGTTCTTC
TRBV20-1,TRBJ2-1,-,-,CSAWGNEQFF,TGCAGTGCCTGGGGGAATGAGCAGTTCTTC
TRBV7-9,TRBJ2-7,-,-,CASSQGQGWETYEQYF,TGTGCCAGCAGCCAGGGCCAGGGCTGGGAAACTTACGAGCAGTACTTC
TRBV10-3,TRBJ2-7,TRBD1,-,CATGDRTTYEQYF,TGTGCCACAGGGGACAGGACTACCTACGAGCAGTACTTC
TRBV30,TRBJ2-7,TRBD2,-,CAWKNPGLAGGRSSYEQYF,TGTGCCTGGAAGAACCCGGGACTAGCGGGAGGAAGGAGCTCCTACGAGCAGTACTTC
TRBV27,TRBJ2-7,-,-,CASSLWFRAGEQYF,TGTGCCAGCAGTTTATGGTTTCGGGCCGGCGAGCAGTACTTC
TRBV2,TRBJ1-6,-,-,CASSATASYNSPLHF,TGTGCCAGCAGTGCAACAGCTAGCTATAATTCACCCCTCCACTTT
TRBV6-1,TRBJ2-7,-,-,CASRMRGYEQYF,TGTGCCTCCAGGATGAGGGGCTACGAGCAGTACTTC
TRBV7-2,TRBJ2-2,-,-,CASSSLPGTGYLFF,TGTGCCAGCAGCTCGTTGCCCGGGACTGGTTATCTGTTTTTT
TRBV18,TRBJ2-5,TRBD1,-,CASSPIRGQRETQYF,TGTGCCAGCTCACCAATCAGGGGGCAAAGGGAGACCCAGTACTTC
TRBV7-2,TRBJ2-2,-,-,CASSLGRDPNTGELFF,TGTGCCAGCAGCTTAGGGCGGGACCCGAACACCGGGGAGCTGTTTTTT
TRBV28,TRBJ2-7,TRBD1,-,CASRDRDRPYEQYF,TGTGCCAGCAGAGACAGGGACAGACCCTACGAGCAGTACTTC
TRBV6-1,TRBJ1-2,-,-,CASSEALGANYGYTF,TGTGCCAGCAGTGAAGCCTTAGGGGCTAACTATGGCTACACCTTC
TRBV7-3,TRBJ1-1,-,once,CASSPRSGTAFF,TGTGCCAGCAGCCCTCGATCGGGTACTGCTTTCTTT
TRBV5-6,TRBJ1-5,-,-,CASSYRVGNQPQHF,TGTGCCAGCAGCTACCGGGTTGGGAATCAGCCCCAGCATTTT
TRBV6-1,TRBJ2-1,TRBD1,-,CASSAQGDEQFF,TGTGCCAGCAGTGCCCAGGGGGATGAGCAGTTCTTC
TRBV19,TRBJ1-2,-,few,CASSGSNYGYTF,TGTGCCAGTAGTGGCTCTAACTATGGCTACACCTTC
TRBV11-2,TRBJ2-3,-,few,CASSLEFLSAPDTQYF,TGTGCCAGCAGCTTAGAGTTTCTTTCCGCGCCAGATACGCAGTATTTT
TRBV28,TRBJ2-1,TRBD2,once,CASSSPAGLAGGPLLYNEQFF,TGTGCCAGCAGTTCCCCCGCGGGACTAGCGGGGGGCCCACTCCTCTACAATGAGCAGTTCTTC
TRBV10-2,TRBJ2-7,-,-,CASSDPPSATYEQYF,TGCGCCAGCAGTGACCCGCCCTCAGCAACCTACGAGCAGTACTTC
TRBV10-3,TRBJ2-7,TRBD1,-,CASGQGTAYEQYF,TGTGCCAGCGGACAGGGAACCGCCTACGAGCAGTACTTC
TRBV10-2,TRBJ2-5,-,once,CASSETGRETQYF,TGCGCCAGCAGTGAGACGGGGCGGGAGACCCAGTACTTC
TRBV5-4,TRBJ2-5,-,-,CASSLGQEGTQYF,TGTGCCAGCAGCTTGGGCCAGGAAGGGACCCAGTACTTC
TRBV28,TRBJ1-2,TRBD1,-,CASRAVGQGMGYTF,TGTGCCAGCCGTGCTGTTGGACAGGGGATGGGCTACACCTTC
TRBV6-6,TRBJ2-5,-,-,CASSSIVNPGTQYF,TGTGCCAGCAGTTCCATCGTGAACCCGGGCACCCAGTACTTC
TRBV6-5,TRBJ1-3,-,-,CASSSFSGSSGNTIYF,TGTGCCAGCAGTTCCTTTAGCGGGTCTTCTGGAAACACCATATATTTT
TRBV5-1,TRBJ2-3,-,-,CASSGGTDTQYF,TGCGCCAGCAGCGGCGGTACAGATACGCAGTATTTT
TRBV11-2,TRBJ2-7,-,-,CASSLSPQLYEQYF,TGTGCCAGCAGCTTAAGTCCACAACTCTACGAGCAGTACTTC
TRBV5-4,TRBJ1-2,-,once,CASSSLGQTPYGYTF,TGTGCCAGCAGCTCCCTAGGACAGACTCCTTATGGCTACACCTTC
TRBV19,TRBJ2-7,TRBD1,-,CASSTSLDRTYEQYF,TGTGCCAGTAGTACTTCTTTGGACAGGACCTACGAGCAGTACTTC
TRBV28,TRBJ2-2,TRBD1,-,CASTRRTGSGELFF,TGTGCCAGCACCCGACGGACAGGGTCCGGGGAGCTGTTTTTT
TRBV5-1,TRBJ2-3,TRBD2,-,CASSLFTSGGAVDTQYF,TGCGCCAGCAGCTTGTTTACTAGCGGGGGGGCCGTGGATACGCAGTATTTT
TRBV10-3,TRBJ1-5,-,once,CAISESLTQVGSNQPQHF,TGTGCCATCAGTGAGTCATTAACACAGGTTGGGAGCAATCAGCCCCAGCATTTT
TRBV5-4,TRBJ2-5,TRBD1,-,CASSHPGRTGYQETQYF,TGTGCCAGCAGCCATCCCGGCAGGACAGGGTACCAAGAGACCCAGTACTTC
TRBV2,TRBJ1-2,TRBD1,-,CASTGQGYGYTF,TGTGCCAGCACCGGACAGGGGTATGGCTACACCTTC
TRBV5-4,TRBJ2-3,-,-,CASSRAVNADTQYF,TGTGCCAGCAGCCGGGCGGTAAACGCGGATACGCAGTATTTT